This TCR beta chain came from a study of blood T cell repertoires in COVID-19. This CDR3 comprises 16 residues. V shed 2 bases and J shed 5 bases, with 18 bases lying between them. The V gene's germline CDR1 is PRHDT and CDR2 FYEKMQ (reference sequence). Produced via immunoSEQ multiplex PCR; TCRdb's table is partial and in-frame only. The table shows fewer than 80,000 clones, with approximately 86% occurring only once. Sequencing input: peripheral blood. The chain couples TRBV13 to TRBJ1-1, with D tentatively TRBD1 (5 bases). The origin of this receptor is a man in his 70s with acute or convalescent COVID-19. The CDR3 nucleotides are TGTGCCAGCAGCTTATTAAGCAGGGCCATGGGTACTGAAGCTTTCTTT. It yields the protein CASSLLSRAMGTEAFF.